The rows below give T cell receptor beta chains drawn from one sample of a study of graft-versus-host responses after intestinal transplantation. No antigen is known for these receptors. Clones were read by immunoSEQ multiplex PCR, and TCRdb kept only the in-frame ones, dropping some. The sample has about 90,000 clones, 75% to 95% seen once; the top ten hold 0.3% to 0.45%. This specimen consisted of unstimulated CD4+ T cells sorted from spleen or lymph node cells, obtained before transplant. The receptors come from a human donor who was the organ donor for an intestinal transplant. The CDR3 runs from the conserved cysteine through the conserved F or W. D genes are given only for firm matches. Size tells how often a clone was seen (once, few, many) or the class of an expanded clone, and some rows leave it out.

DNA: TGCGCCAGCAGCTTGGCGGCTTTAGCGGGAGCTGGGAGGAATGAGCAGTTCTTC
CDR3: CASSLAALAGAGRNEQFF
V: TRBV5-1
size: few
J: TRBJ2-1
D: TRBD2

DNA: TGCGCCAGCAGCTCCCCCCTAGACTACGAGCAGTACTTC
CDR3: CASSSPLDYEQYF
V: TRBV5-1
size: .
J: TRBJ2-7
D: .

DNA: TGTGCCAGCAGCCCCCGAACTAGCGGGGGGGTTATAGATACGCAGTATTTT
CDR3: CASSPRTSGGVIDTQYF
V: TRBV9
size: few
J: TRBJ2-3
D: TRBD2

DNA: TGTGCCAGTAGATGGGACAGGGGGTCAGATACGCAGTATTTT
CDR3: CASRWDRGSDTQYF
V: TRBV19
size: .
J: TRBJ2-3
D: TRBD1

DNA: TGCAGCGTCGGGACATCCGCTGGAAACACCATATATTTT
CDR3: CSVGTSAGNTIYF
V: TRBV29-1
size: .
J: TRBJ1-3
D: .

DNA: TGTGCCAGCAGTTTGACCCCCAGCGGGAGGGTCGGAGATACGCAGTATTTT
CDR3: CASSLTPSGRVGDTQYF
V: TRBV27
size: .
J: TRBJ2-3
D: TRBD2

DNA: TGTGCCAGCAGCTCAAACCGGGACAGGGGAAACTATGGCTACACCTTC
CDR3: CASSSNRDRGNYGYTF
V: TRBV11-3
size: .
J: TRBJ1-2
D: TRBD1

DNA: TGCGCCAGCAGCTCGAGCCAAATTAGCGGGGGCACAGATACGCAGTATTTT
CDR3: CASSSSQISGGTDTQYF
V: TRBV5-1
size: .
J: TRBJ2-3
D: TRBD2

DNA: TGTGCCAGCAGCGACTCAGGGGTTTCGGGGAATGAGCAGTTCTTC
CDR3: CASSDSGVSGNEQFF
V: TRBV2
size: .
J: TRBJ2-1
D: .

DNA: TGCGCCAGCAGCTTTTACGGCAGGGCCGAGCAGTACTTC
CDR3: CASSFYGRAEQYF
V: TRBV5-1
size: .
J: TRBJ2-7
D: .

DNA: TGCGCCAGCAGCTTGAGGACAGGGGTCGATGAAAAACTGTTTTTT
CDR3: CASSLRTGVDEKLFF
V: TRBV5-1
size: once
J: TRBJ1-4
D: TRBD1

DNA: TGTGCCAGCAGTGGACTCTACGAGCAGTACTTC
CDR3: CASSGLYEQYF
V: TRBV25-1
size: once
J: TRBJ2-7
D: .

DNA: TGTGCCTGGAGTGTAGTGGGCAGTTTTACCTATGGCTACACCTTC
CDR3: CAWSVVGSFTYGYTF
V: TRBV30
size: .
J: TRBJ1-2
D: .

DNA: TGCAGCGTAACTAGCAACTCCTACGAGCAGTACTTC
CDR3: CSVTSNSYEQYF
V: TRBV29-1
size: .
J: TRBJ2-7
D: .

DNA: TGTGCCAGCAGCAGGTGGACTAGCGGGACATACACAGATACGCAGTATTTT
CDR3: CASSRWTSGTYTDTQYF
V: TRBV21-1
size: .
J: TRBJ2-3
D: .

DNA: TGTGCCAGCTCACCCGGACAGGTGTTGGAGACCCAGTACTTC
CDR3: CASSPGQVLETQYF
V: TRBV18
size: .
J: TRBJ2-5
D: TRBD1

DNA: TGTGCCAGCAGCCTCCTTTTAGCGGGGACCACAGATACGCAGTATTTT
CDR3: CASSLLLAGTTDTQYF
V: TRBV4-2
size: .
J: TRBJ2-3
D: TRBD2

DNA: TGTGCCAGCAGCTTAGAGGCGTTGGGGCGGGGGATGAAAGAGACCCAGTACTTC
CDR3: CASSLEALGRGMKETQYF
V: TRBV11-2
size: .
J: TRBJ2-5
D: TRBD2

DNA: TGTGCCATCAGTATGGACAGGGAGTCGGTCGGCTACACCTTC
CDR3: CAISMDRESVGYTF
V: TRBV10-3
size: .
J: TRBJ1-2
D: TRBD1

DNA: TGTGCCAGCAGCTTGAGTCCCCATCGGTATACGCAGTATTTT
CDR3: CASSLSPHRYTQYF
V: TRBV5-8
size: .
J: TRBJ2-3
D: .

DNA: TGTGCCAGCGGGGAGGCAGATACGCAGTATTTT
CDR3: CASGEADTQYF
V: TRBV6-6
size: .
J: TRBJ2-3
D: .

DNA: TGCGCCAGCAGCTTGATTCAGGGCTCGAACACTGAAGCTTTCTTT
CDR3: CASSLIQGSNTEAFF
V: TRBV5-1
size: .
J: TRBJ1-1
D: .

DNA: TGCGCCAGCAGCCTGGGACTAGCCGGGGAGCTGTTTTTT
CDR3: CASSLGLAGELFF
V: TRBV5-1
size: .
J: TRBJ2-2
D: TRBD2

DNA: TGTGCCAGCAGCCGACAGGGTGCCGATAATTCACCCCTCCACTTT
CDR3: CASSRQGADNSPLHF
V: TRBV6-5
size: few
J: TRBJ1-6
D: TRBD1

DNA: TGTGCCAGCAGCTTAGGCTGGGCGGGGGCTGAGCAGTTCTTC
CDR3: CASSLGWAGAEQFF
V: TRBV11-2
size: .
J: TRBJ2-1
D: .

DNA: TGTGCCAGCAGCTTAGGCTCTTGGGCAGGGCAAGAGACCCAGTACTTC
CDR3: CASSLGSWAGQETQYF
V: TRBV11-2
size: once
J: TRBJ2-5
D: .

DNA: TGCGCCAGCAGCACAGGGGGCGAAGAGACCCAGTACTTC
CDR3: CASSTGGEETQYF
V: TRBV10-1
size: .
J: TRBJ2-5
D: TRBD1

DNA: TGTGCCTGGAGTGTACATGAAAACACCATATATTTT
CDR3: CAWSVHENTIYF
V: TRBV30
size: .
J: TRBJ1-3
D: .

DNA: TGCGCCAGCAGCTTGGTCACAACCGGGGAGCTGTTTTTT
CDR3: CASSLVTTGELFF
V: TRBV5-1
size: .
J: TRBJ2-2
D: .

DNA: TGTGCCAGCAGCCCCAGCATCGGGACAGGGGATCTGCTGAACACTGAAGCTTTCTTT
CDR3: CASSPSIGTGDLLNTEAFF
V: TRBV9
size: .
J: TRBJ1-1
D: TRBD1

DNA: TGCGCCAGCAGTCCGTCTAGCTTCCATGAGCAGTTCTTC
CDR3: CASSPSSFHEQFF
V: TRBV10-1
size: once
J: TRBJ2-1
D: .

DNA: TGTGCCTGGAAGTTTTCGACAGCGAAAATGAACTATGGCTACACCTTC
CDR3: CAWKFSTAKMNYGYTF
V: TRBV30
size: .
J: TRBJ1-2
D: .

DNA: TGCGCCAGCACCTCCTATAGCGGGGGCCAAGAGACCCAGTACTTC
CDR3: CASTSYSGGQETQYF
V: TRBV5-1
size: few
J: TRBJ2-5
D: TRBD2

DNA: TGTGCCAGCAGCTTAGGGCGGGGGGTCAAACGGGAGACCCAGTACTTC
CDR3: CASSLGRGVKRETQYF
V: TRBV11-3
size: .
J: TRBJ2-5
D: TRBD2

DNA: TGTGCCAGCAGCTCATGGGCCCAAGAGACCCAGTACTTC
CDR3: CASSSWAQETQYF
V: TRBV7-6
size: .
J: TRBJ2-5
D: .

DNA: TGTGCCAGCAGCGTAGCGGGAGAACGAAATAGGGAGCAGTTCTTC
CDR3: CASSVAGERNREQFF
V: TRBV9
size: .
J: TRBJ2-1
D: .

DNA: TGTGCCTGGATGGGGCTTGGGAGCGGGGGTTACAATGAGCAGTTCTTC
CDR3: CAWMGLGSGGYNEQFF
V: TRBV30
size: .
J: TRBJ2-1
D: TRBD2

DNA: TGTGCCAGCAGCTCCTACACTGAAGCTTTCTTT
CDR3: CASSSYTEAFF
V: TRBV5-6
size: .
J: TRBJ1-1
D: .

DNA: TGTGCCAGCAGCCAAGAACTAGCGGGTGACTACAATGAGCAGTTCTTC
CDR3: CASSQELAGDYNEQFF
V: TRBV4-2
size: .
J: TRBJ2-1
D: TRBD2

DNA: TGTGCCAGCTCACCATTTGAACAGGGAAGTTTAAACACTGAAGCTTTCTTT
CDR3: CASSPFEQGSLNTEAFF
V: TRBV18
size: .
J: TRBJ1-1
D: .

DNA: TGTGCCAGCAGGGGACAGGGCTCCTACAATGAGCAGTTCTTC
CDR3: CASRGQGSYNEQFF
V: TRBV6-1
size: .
J: TRBJ2-1
D: TRBD1

DNA: TGTGCCAGCAGCTTTGCGGGGAAAGATACGCAGTATTTT
CDR3: CASSFAGKDTQYF
V: TRBV11-2
size: .
J: TRBJ2-3
D: .

DNA: TGTGCCAGCAGCTTAATCGGAGAGACCCAGTACTTC
CDR3: CASSLIGETQYF
V: TRBV7-9
size: .
J: TRBJ2-5
D: .

DNA: TGTGCCAGCAGTTCCTCGTTGGGGGGTTCGTCCTACGAGCAGTACTTC
CDR3: CASSSSLGGSSYEQYF
V: TRBV6-5
size: .
J: TRBJ2-7
D: .

DNA: TGCGCCAGCAGCCCCCAGACAGGTCCCAACTCAGCGCAGTTCTTC
CDR3: CASSPQTGPNSAQFF
V: TRBV5-1
size: .
J: TRBJ2-1
D: .

DNA: TGTGCCAGCAGCCAAGACGGGGTGGACCCAGACGCAGATACGCAGTATTTT
CDR3: CASSQDGVDPDADTQYF
V: TRBV4-2
size: once
J: TRBJ2-3
D: .

DNA: TGCAGCGTTCGGTTCCTGGAGGTGAGGACTGAAGCTTTCTTT
CDR3: CSVRFLEVRTEAFF
V: TRBV29-1
size: .
J: TRBJ1-1
D: .

DNA: TGTGCCAGCAGTTCCTTGGGACAGGGGCAAACTGAAGCTTTCTTT
CDR3: CASSSLGQGQTEAFF
V: TRBV28
size: .
J: TRBJ1-1
D: TRBD1

DNA: TGTGCCAGTAGTCCCCGCTCCGACAGGGCTAACAATCAGCCCCAGCATTTT
CDR3: CASSPRSDRANNQPQHF
V: TRBV19
size: .
J: TRBJ1-5
D: TRBD1

DNA: TGTGCCAGCTCACCACTTTGGACAGGAAGCAACTATGGCTACACCTTC
CDR3: CASSPLWTGSNYGYTF
V: TRBV18
size: .
J: TRBJ1-2
D: TRBD1

DNA: TGTGCCAGCAGCCTGACAGATACGCAGTATTTT
CDR3: CASSLTDTQYF
V: TRBV5-8
size: .
J: TRBJ2-3
D: .

DNA: TGTGCCAGCAGCTTATTTGGGACAGGGACCTTCTACGAGCAGTACTTC
CDR3: CASSLFGTGTFYEQYF
V: TRBV11-3
size: .
J: TRBJ2-7
D: TRBD1

DNA: TGTGCCATCAGTTCAGGGGTGAATCAGCCCCAGCATTTT
CDR3: CAISSGVNQPQHF
V: TRBV10-3
size: once
J: TRBJ1-5
D: .

DNA: TGCGCCAGCAGCTTCTCCAGGGGCTCGTATGGCTACACCTTC
CDR3: CASSFSRGSYGYTF
V: TRBV5-1
size: few
J: TRBJ1-2
D: .

DNA: TGTGCCAGCAGCAAGAGGACAGGGAACTATGGCTACACCTTC
CDR3: CASSKRTGNYGYTF
V: TRBV21-1
size: .
J: TRBJ1-2
D: .